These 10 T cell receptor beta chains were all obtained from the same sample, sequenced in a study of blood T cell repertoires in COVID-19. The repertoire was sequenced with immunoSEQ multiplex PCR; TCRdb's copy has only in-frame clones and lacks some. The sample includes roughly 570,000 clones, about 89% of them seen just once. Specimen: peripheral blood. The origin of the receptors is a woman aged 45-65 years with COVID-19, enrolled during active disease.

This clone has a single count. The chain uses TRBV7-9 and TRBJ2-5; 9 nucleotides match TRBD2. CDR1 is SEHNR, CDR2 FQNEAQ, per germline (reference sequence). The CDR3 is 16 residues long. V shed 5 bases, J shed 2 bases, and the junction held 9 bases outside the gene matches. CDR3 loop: CASSQWRGGSQETQYF. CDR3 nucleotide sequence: TGTGCCAGCAGCCAATGGCGGGGGGGTAGTCAAGAGACCCAGTACTTC.

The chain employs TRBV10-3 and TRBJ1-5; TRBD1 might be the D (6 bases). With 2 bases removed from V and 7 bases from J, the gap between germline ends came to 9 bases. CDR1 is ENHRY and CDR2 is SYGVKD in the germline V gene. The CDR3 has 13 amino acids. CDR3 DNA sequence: TGTGCCATCAGTGAGCGAGGGGGACAGCCCCAGCATTTT. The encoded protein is CAISERGGQPQHF.

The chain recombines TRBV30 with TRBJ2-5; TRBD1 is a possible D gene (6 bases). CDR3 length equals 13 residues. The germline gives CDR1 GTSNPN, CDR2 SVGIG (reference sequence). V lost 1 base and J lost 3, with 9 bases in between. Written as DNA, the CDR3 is TGTGCCTGGAGTGAGGCAGGGGAAGAGACCCAGTACTTC. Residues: CAWSEAGEETQYF.

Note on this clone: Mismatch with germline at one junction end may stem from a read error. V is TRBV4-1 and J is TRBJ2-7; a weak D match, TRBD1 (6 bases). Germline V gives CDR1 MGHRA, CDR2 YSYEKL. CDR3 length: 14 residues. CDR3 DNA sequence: TGCGCCAGCAGCCAATTTATTTGGGGGCAAGGATGGGACTTC. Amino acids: CASSQFIWGQGWDF.

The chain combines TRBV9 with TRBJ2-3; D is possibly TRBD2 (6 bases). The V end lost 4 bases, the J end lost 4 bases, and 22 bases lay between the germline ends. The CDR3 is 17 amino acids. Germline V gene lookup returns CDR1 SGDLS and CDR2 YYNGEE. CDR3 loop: CASSPAGTSFSPDTQYF. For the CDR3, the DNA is TGTGCCAGCAGCCCAGCCGGGACTTCCTTCAGTCCAGATACGCAGTATTTT.

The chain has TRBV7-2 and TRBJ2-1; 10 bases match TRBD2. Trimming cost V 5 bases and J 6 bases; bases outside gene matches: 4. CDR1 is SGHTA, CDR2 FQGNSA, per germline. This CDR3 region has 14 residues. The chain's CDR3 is CASSLPSGGNEQFF. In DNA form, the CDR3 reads TGTGCCAGCAGCCTCCCTAGCGGGGGCAATGAGCAGTTCTTC.

The DNA of the CDR3 is TGTGCCAGCAGTCCCTCCTCTGGAAACACCATATATTTT. This translates into CASSPSSGNTIYF. The chain couples TRBV6-6 to TRBJ1-3; no clear D gene. Trimming took 5 bases from V and 0 from J, leaving 5 bases between them. CDR1 is MNHNY, CDR2 SVGAGI, per germline (reference sequence). The CDR3 extends over 13 amino acids.

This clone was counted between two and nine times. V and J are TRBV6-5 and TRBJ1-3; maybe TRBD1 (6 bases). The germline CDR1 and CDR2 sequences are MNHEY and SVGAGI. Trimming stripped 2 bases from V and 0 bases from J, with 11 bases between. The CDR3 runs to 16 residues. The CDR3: CASSYRGRNSGNTIYF. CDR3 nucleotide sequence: TGTGCCAGCAGTTACAGGGGGAGAAACTCTGGAAACACCATATATTTT.

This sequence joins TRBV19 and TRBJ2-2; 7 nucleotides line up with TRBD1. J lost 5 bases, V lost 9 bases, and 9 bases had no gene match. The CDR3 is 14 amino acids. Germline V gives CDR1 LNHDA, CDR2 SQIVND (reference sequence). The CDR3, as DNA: TGTGCCAGCAAACAGGGGCGGGTGACCGGGGAGCTGTTTTTT. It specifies CASKQGRVTGELFF.

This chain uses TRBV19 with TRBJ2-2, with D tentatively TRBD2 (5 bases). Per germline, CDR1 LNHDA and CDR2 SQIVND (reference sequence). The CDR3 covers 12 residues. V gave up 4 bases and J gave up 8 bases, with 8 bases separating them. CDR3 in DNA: TGTGCCAGTAGTACTCCGGGGGGGGAGCTGTTTTTT. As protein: CASSTPGGELFF.